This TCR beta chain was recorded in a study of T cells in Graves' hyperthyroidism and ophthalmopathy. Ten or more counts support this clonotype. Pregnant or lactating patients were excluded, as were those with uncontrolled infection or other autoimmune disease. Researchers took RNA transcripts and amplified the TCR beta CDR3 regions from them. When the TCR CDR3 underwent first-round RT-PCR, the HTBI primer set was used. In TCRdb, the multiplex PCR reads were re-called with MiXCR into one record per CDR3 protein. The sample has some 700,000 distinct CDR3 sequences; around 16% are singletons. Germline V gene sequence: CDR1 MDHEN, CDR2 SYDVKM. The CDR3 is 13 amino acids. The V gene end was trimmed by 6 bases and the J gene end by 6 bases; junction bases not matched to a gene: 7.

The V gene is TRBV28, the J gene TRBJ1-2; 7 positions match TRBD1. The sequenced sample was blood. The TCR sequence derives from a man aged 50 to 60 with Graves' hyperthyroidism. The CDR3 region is CASSTTGINGYTF. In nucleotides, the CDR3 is TGTGCCAGCAGCACGACAGGGATAAATGGCTACACCTTC.